Below, 12 T cell receptor beta chains from the same sample are listed, as sequenced in a study of cytomegalovirus exposure and HLA in healthy donors (dated by TCRdb to 2016 to 2017). The method was the immunoSEQ multiplex PCR assay. TCRdb took over this immuneACCESS table, retaining in-frame rearrangements with V and J assigned. Such tables are incomplete; in checked studies, under half of the missing clones stem from an unresolved V gene, and the remainder is unexplained. Across this sample there are fewer than 250,000 clones, with roughly 83% seen only once. Jointly, the top ten make up around 1.6% of the sample. Material for sequencing was PBMCs. The origin of the receptors is a woman aged 18 to 35 in good health and CMV-seronegative.

This clone has just a few counts. V and J are TRBV6-1 and TRBJ1-2; weak D call: TRBD1 (6 bases). CDR1 is MNHNS and CDR2 is SASEGT in the germline V gene. There are 14 residues in the CDR3. V lost 2 bases and J 2 bases, leaving 9 bases between the germline ends. CDR3 sequence: CASSEYGQNYGYTF. The DNA of the CDR3 is TGTGCCAGCAGTGAATACGGACAGAACTATGGCTACACCTTC.

This chain links TRBV2 with TRBJ2-1; the match to TRBD2 covers 8 bases. The CDR3 length is 16 residues. CDR1 SNHLY and CDR2 FYNNEI come from the germline V gene. With 6 bases clipped from V and 5 bases from J, the junction kept 12 bases outside the gene matches. CDR3 nucleotide sequence: TGTGCCAGCAGGCGGGGGGCAGGCGTGGGCAACAATGAGCAGTTCTTC. Translating gives CASRRGAGVGNNEQFF.

As DNA, the CDR3 is TGTGCCAGCAGCCCTAGGGAGAGCACAGATACGCAGTATTTT. As protein: CASSPRESTDTQYF. The V call is TRBV7-8, the J call TRBJ2-3, with TRBD2 as a possible D gene (5 bases). Deletions cut 5 bases from V and 0 bases from J, with 9 bases between. The CDR3 runs to 14 residues. Germline V lookup: CDR1 SGHVS, CDR2 FQNEAQ.

V gene TRBV18 combines with J gene TRBJ2-1; TRBD2 agrees at 10 bases. The length of the CDR3 is 16 residues. V was pared by 0 bases and J by 8 bases, with 7 bases of the junction left unmatched. Germline lookup yields CDR1 KGHSH and CDR2 LQKENI. CDR3 nucleotide sequence: TGTGCCAGCTCACCACCATCAGCGGGAGGGAGCTATGAGCAGTTCTTC. Translating gives CASSPPSAGGSYEQFF.

The J gene is TRBJ2-6, the V gene TRBV5-1; 7 bases agree with TRBD1. Germline CDR1 SGHRS, CDR2 YFSETQ. The CDR3 consists of 16 residues. The junction had 6 bases not matched to a gene; V was cut back by 2 bases and J by 4 bases. Here the CDR3 reads CASSFPTGSGANVLTF. In DNA form, the CDR3 reads TGCGCCAGCAGCTTCCCGACAGGGTCGGGGGCCAACGTCCTGACTTTC.

The rearrangement uses TRBV19 and TRBJ2-5; the match to TRBD1 covers 10 bases. This CDR3 is built from 17 residues. CDR1 is LNHDA and CDR2 is SQIVND in the germline V gene (reference sequence). J gave up 4 bases and V 4 bases, and 12 bases lay outside the gene matches. CDR3 residues: CASSTPRDRGRGETQYF. CDR3 DNA: TGTGCCAGTAGTACCCCTAGGGACAGGGGAAGGGGAGAGACCCAGTACTTC.

The V call is TRBV14, the J call TRBJ2-1; the match to TRBD2 covers 10 bases. With V trimmed by 4 bases and J by 0 bases, 6 bases remained unmatched. The germline V gene encodes CDR1 SGHDN and CDR2 FVKESK. CDR3 size: 17 residues. CDR3 in amino acids: CASSRAGLADSYNEQFF. Written as DNA, the CDR3 is TGTGCCAGCAGCCGAGCTGGACTAGCGGACTCCTACAATGAGCAGTTCTTC.

The chain recombines TRBV7-8 with TRBJ2-3; TRBD1 matches 8 bases. V dropped 3 bases and J dropped 5; count of bases not matched to a gene: 19. This CDR3 spans 19 amino acids. The germline gives CDR1 SGHVS, CDR2 FQNEAQ. The chain's CDR3 is CASSLKRPTGGQGIDTQYF. The CDR3 DNA follows: TGTGCCAGCAGCTTGAAAAGACCAACCGGAGGACAGGGTATAGATACGCAGTATTTT.

V is TRBV6-4 and J is TRBJ1-5; 10 nucleotides match TRBD1. The V and J ends lost 4 bases and 7 bases, in that order; junction bases with no gene match: 7. This CDR3 region has 15 residues. Per the germline V gene, CDR1 is MRHNA and CDR2 is SNTAGT. The CDR3 region is CASSVSGTGEQPQHF. In DNA form, the CDR3 reads TGTGCCAGCAGTGTCTCGGGGACAGGGGAACAGCCCCAGCATTTT.

V gene TRBV30 combines with J gene TRBJ1-1; D possibly corresponds to TRBD1 (6 bases). Germline assignment: CDR1 GTSNPN and CDR2 SVGIG (reference sequence). With 4 bases removed from V and 7 bases from J, the gap between germline ends came to 10 bases. This CDR3 contains 11 residues. CDR3 loop: CAWTGASEAFF. The CDR3 DNA is TGTGCCTGGACAGGGGCAAGTGAAGCTTTCTTT.

The chain is built from TRBV6-6 and TRBJ2-1; D uncertain. V dropped 4 bases and J dropped 8 bases, with 15 bases sitting between them. Germline V gene sequence: CDR1 MNHNY, CDR2 SVGAGI (reference sequence). This CDR3 is built from 14 residues. CDR3 residues: CASSFFKAEDEQFF. For the CDR3, the DNA is TGTGCCAGCAGTTTTTTCAAGGCCGAGGATGAGCAGTTCTTC.

The chain joins TRBV13 to TRBJ2-6, with D uncertain. The CDR3 has 13 residues. V was shortened by 5 bases and J by 1 base, with 3 bases between the two germline ends. CDR1 is PRHDT and CDR2 is FYEKMQ in the germline V gene (reference sequence). In DNA form, the CDR3 reads TGTGCCAGCAGCCCATCTGGGGCCAACGTCCTGACTTTC. It encodes CASSPSGANVLTF.